This T cell receptor beta chain was found in a study of blood T cell repertoires in COVID-19. Deletions cut 1 base from V and 2 bases from J, with 17 bases between. Per germline, CDR1 LGHNT and CDR2 FRNRAP. The CDR3 runs 17 residues. The method was immunoSEQ multiplex PCR; TCRdb's version includes in-frame clones alone and lacks a portion of them. Seen here are 300,000 to 450,000 clones, 85% observed once, and the top ten hold 3.6%. Sequences were obtained from peripheral blood. The TCR originated in a woman aged 18-29 years with acute or convalescent COVID-19. V is TRBV12-5 and J is TRBJ2-5, with D possibly matching TRBD1 (6 bases). The CDR3 spells CASGLATLGAPQETQYF. DNA of the CDR3: TGTGCTAGTGGTTTGGCCACCCTGGGGGCACCGCAAGAGACCCAGTACTTC.